This T cell receptor beta chain emerged from a study of PD-L1 blockade in urothelial cancer. On the study more broadly: Men with urothelial cancer arising in the bladder made up about 90% of the roughly 29 patients. Counts from blood samples showed a median of about 150,000 T cells. Previous chemotherapy exposure amounted to 0 to 3 regimens for patients.

Germline-derived CDR1 and CDR2 are SNHLY and FYNNEI. Unmatched junction bases numbered 13, after V lost 6 bases and J lost 6 bases. CDR3 length: 16 residues. Sequenced by immunoSEQ multiplex PCR; TCRdb stores in-frame clones only, minus some. The table includes around 45,000 clones, about 87% detected once. Diagnoses among patients were locally advanced or metastatic urothelial carcinoma. This receptor was taken from a man older than 75 with urothelial cancer. V is TRBV2 and J is TRBJ2-1; 8 bases align to TRBD1. The sequencing here drew on PBMCs, taken around atezolizumab (anti-PD-L1) treatment. CDR3 coding DNA: TGTGCCAGCAGCCCCCGGAGGCAGGGGGCAGGCAATGAGCAGTTCTTC. It specifies CASSPRRQGAGNEQFF.